The next 29 T cell receptor beta chains were all read from a single sample in a study of T cell repertoires in cytomegalovirus infection. TCRdb processed the reads anew with MiXCR; each CDR3 protein has one entry. The sample lists roughly 920,000 distinct CDR3 sequences, 30% to 40% occurring once. These receptors have no identified antigens. The source material was cultured CD8+ T cells from PBMCs, sampled from culture after CMV antigen stimulation. These receptors were collected from a human donor in good health (CMV status not recorded). Some clones in this sample may be carry-over from other donors' samples.

The rearrangement links TRBV19 to TRBJ2-1; D is possibly TRBD2 (8 bases). V was cut by 1 base and J by 0 bases, with 16 bases left in between. Germline V gene sequence: CDR1 LNHDA, CDR2 SQIVND (reference sequence). CDR3 length: 18 amino acids. The CDR3 spells CASSIGYSGDSSYNEQFF. The CDR3 DNA reads as TGTGCCAGTAGTATAGGTTATAGCGGGGACAGCTCCTACAATGAGCAGTTCTTC.

In its sample, this clonotype was seen many times. The V call is TRBV2, the J call TRBJ2-2, with D tentatively TRBD1 or TRBD2 (6 bases each). This CDR3 contains 16 residues. V was cut by 4 bases and J by 1 base, with 13 bases left in between. Looked up from germline, CDR1 is SNHLY and CDR2 is FYNNEI. CDR3 nucleotides: TGTGCCAGCAGTGGGGGGGCCGAACGGAACACCGGGGAGCTGTTTTTT. It yields the protein CASSGGAERNTGELFF.

This clonotype showed up just a few times. The chain carries TRBV6-5 and TRBJ2-5; 7 bases fit TRBD1. The CDR3 covers 14 residues. The V gene end was trimmed by 7 bases and the J gene end by 2 bases; junction bases not matched to a gene: 7. Germline V gene lookup returns CDR1 MNHEY and CDR2 SVGAGI. CDR3 region: CASNSDREQETQYF. The CDR3 nucleotides are TGTGCCAGCAACTCCGACAGGGAGCAAGAGACCCAGTACTTC.

This clonotype was counted only a few times. CDR3 bases: TGTGCCAGTACAGGGGCCCTTGGTGCACCCCTCCACTTT. Translating it yields CASTGALGAPLHF. The chain employs TRBV19 and TRBJ1-6; D perhaps matches TRBD1 (6 bases). The CDR3 length is 13 residues. Per germline, CDR1 LNHDA and CDR2 SQIVND (reference sequence). The ends were cut back, 7 bases at V and 11 bases at J, with 15 bases in the middle.

This clonotype showed up just once. One end of the junction does not line up with germline, which may come from a read error. This chain joins TRBV7-8 and TRBJ2-7; D remains unclear. This CDR3 is 14 amino acids long. The V gene's germline CDR1 is SGHVS and CDR2 FQNEAQ. This CDR3 reads CVSSLGGTAYEQYF. In DNA form, the CDR3 reads TGTGTCAGCAGCTTAGGTGGCACTGCCTACGAGCAGTACTTC.

The CDR3 sequence is CASSVRGELGAFF. CDR3 in DNA: TGTGCCAGCAGCGTACGAGGGGAGTTGGGAGCTTTCTTT. The chain carries TRBV6-8 and TRBJ1-1; D is possibly TRBD1 (5 bases). The CDR3 length is 13 residues. CDR1 is MNHGY and CDR2 is SAAAGT in the germline V gene. V was pared by 6 bases and J by 10 bases, with 18 bases between.

Regarding this clonotype: A single base separates this from a much larger clone, so it may be a read error. The chain has TRBV7-9 and TRBJ1-1; 8 bases map to TRBD1. The germline V gene has CDR1 SEHNR and CDR2 FQNEAQ (reference sequence). V gave up 10 bases and J gave up 0 bases; unmatched junction bases: 16. The CDR3 sequence is 17 residues long. For the CDR3, the DNA is TGTGCCAACTTCAAGGGGGCAGGGGGCGAGTTGAACACTGAAGCTTTCTTT. Amino acids: CANFKGAGGELNTEAFF.

V gene TRBV27 combines with J gene TRBJ1-2; unclear D gene. Trimming took 5 bases from V and 2 from J, leaving 18 bases between them. This CDR3 spans 16 amino acids. CDR1 and CDR2 from the germline V gene are MNHEY and SMNVEV (reference sequence). CDR3 nucleotide sequence: TGTGCCAGCAGTCCGCGTTACGTGCAGGTGAACTATGGCTACACCTTC. It translates to CASSPRYVQVNYGYTF.

This clonotype was seen repeatedly, ten times or more. This chain joins TRBV7-6 and TRBJ2-5, with D maybe TRBD2 (6 bases). The V gene's germline CDR1 is SGHVS and CDR2 FNYEAQ. Between the trimmed V and J ends, which lost 5 bases and 4 bases, there was a span of 14 bases. The CDR3 is made up of 14 amino acids. CDR3 bases: TGTGCCAGCAGCCCACGGGCGGGGTTAGAGACCCAGTACTTC. Protein product: CASSPRAGLETQYF.

The V call is TRBV4-1, the J call TRBJ1-1, with D unresolved. Germline V gives CDR1 MGHRA, CDR2 YSYEKL. The CDR3 consists of 13 residues. Trimming removed 4 bases from V and 3 bases from J, with 9 bases in between. CDR3 protein: CASSPARDTEAFF. In DNA form, the CDR3 reads TGCGCCAGCAGCCCAGCTAGAGACACTGAAGCTTTCTTT.

With respect to this clonotype: This could be a read error, since a much larger clone is one nucleotide away. The rearrangement uses TRBV7-2 and TRBJ2-5, with 10 bases aligning to TRBD2. The CDR3 runs 15 residues. The V gene end was trimmed by 5 bases and the J gene end by 2 bases; junction bases not matched to a gene: 5. The germline V gene has CDR1 SGHTA and CDR2 FQGNSA. The CDR3 region is CASSRSGGIQETQYF. CDR3 DNA: TGTGCCAGCAGCCGTAGCGGGGGGATTCAAGAGACCCAGTACTTC. Full variable domain (outside the CDR3, taken from reference TRBV7-2 and TRBJ2-5): GAGVSQSPSNKVTEKGKDVELRCDPISGHTALYWYRQSLGQGLEFLIYFQGNSAPDKSGLPSDRFSAERTGGSVSTLTIQRTQQEDSAVYLCASSRSGGIQETQYFGPGTRLLVL.

This chain links TRBV7-9 with TRBJ2-3; 12 nucleotides align to TRBD2. The CDR3 consists of 19 residues. Trimming took 4 bases from V and 5 from J; bases not matched to a gene: 16. Looked up from germline, CDR1 is SEHNR and CDR2 is FQNEAQ (reference sequence). The CDR3 DNA is TGTGCCAGCAGCTCCCCCACTAGCGGGGGGCATAAGGTTATAGATACGCAGTATTTT. Translated: CASSSPTSGGHKVIDTQYF.

This clonotype showed up just once. V and J are TRBV15 and TRBJ2-3, with D perhaps given as TRBD1 or TRBD2 (6 bases each). Germline CDR1 LNHNV, CDR2 YYDKDF (reference sequence). The CDR3 is 14 residues long. Trimming took 8 bases from V and 6 from J, leaving 18 bases between them. The CDR3 DNA reads TGTGCCACCTCTGAGTGGGGGGCCTCGGATACGCAGTATTTT. Its translation: CATSEWGASDTQYF.

This clonotype was seen a handful of times. The genes are TRBV4-3 and TRBJ1-5; D ambiguous. CDR3 length: 17 residues. CDR1 is LGHNA and CDR2 is YSLEER in the germline V gene. V dropped 0 bases and J dropped 0 bases, with 12 bases sitting between them. CDR3: CASSQDRLGISNQPQHF. CDR3 nucleotides: TGCGCCAGCAGCCAAGATCGTTTAGGGATTAGCAATCAGCCCCAGCATTTT.

In this sample, this clonotype turned up a few times. The rearrangement joins TRBV10-3 to TRBJ2-7, with 9 nucleotides matching TRBD1. CDR3 length: 14 residues. The germline CDR1 and CDR2 sequences are ENHRY and SYGVKD. V dropped 3 bases and J dropped 3; count of bases not matched to a gene: 3. This chain's CDR3 is CAISDPTGGYEQYF. The CDR3 nucleotides read TGTGCCATCAGTGACCCGACAGGGGGCTACGAGCAGTACTTC.

The chain combines TRBV10-3 with TRBJ2-1; 7 bases agree with TRBD2. Germline loops: CDR1 ENHRY, CDR2 SYGVKD. V shed 11 bases and J 3 bases; nucleotides not matched to a gene: 13. This CDR3 comprises 15 residues. The CDR3 loop reads CAGGYGGIYYNEQFF. CDR3 bases: TGTGCCGGGGGTTACGGGGGGATCTACTACAATGAGCAGTTCTTC.

The chain links TRBV4-1 to TRBJ1-1; no clear D. V gave up 1 base and J gave up 0 bases, with 15 bases separating them. The CDR3 length is 17 residues. Germline values: CDR1 MGHRA, CDR2 YSYEKL. The chain's CDR3 is CASSQAFRQELNTEAFF. CDR3 nucleotides: TGCGCCAGCAGCCAAGCTTTCCGTCAGGAGTTGAACACTGAAGCTTTCTTT.

This clonotype came up many times. The V gene is TRBV7-8, the J gene TRBJ2-2; 12 nucleotides match TRBD2. Unmatched junction bases numbered 6, after V lost 4 bases and J lost 0 bases. CDR1 SGHVS and CDR2 FQNEAQ come from the germline V gene. This CDR3 has 18 residues. The CDR3 DNA reads TGTGCCAGCAGCTCCGGACTAGCGGGGCCTTCGAACACCGGGGAGCTGTTTTTT. Translated, it gives CASSSGLAGPSNTGELFF.

This clonotype has just a few counts. The CDR3 coding sequence is TGTGCCAGCAGTTACCTCATCCCCGAGGGCTCCTACAATGAGCAGTTCTTC. As protein: CASSYLIPEGSYNEQFF. The chain combines TRBV6-5 with TRBJ2-1; the D gene is possibly TRBD2 (5 bases). This CDR3 comprises 17 residues. Germline lookup yields CDR1 MNHEY and CDR2 SVGAGI. V was cut by 2 bases and J by 0 bases, with 14 bases left in between.

This sequence joins TRBV7-9 and TRBJ2-1, with D possibly matching TRBD2 (6 bases). The CDR3 runs 16 residues. Trimming took off 5 bases at V and 4 bases at J, with 18 bases between the two ends. CDR1 is SEHNR, CDR2 FQNEAQ, per germline (reference sequence). Here the CDR3 DNA reads TGTGCCAGCAGCCCGTTGGAGGGATCATGGTACAATGAGCAGTTCTTC. Amino acids: CASSPLEGSWYNEQFF.

In this sample, this clonotype turned up a few times. The chain is built from TRBV19 and TRBJ1-1; D unclear. In germline, CDR1 is LNHDA, CDR2 SQIVND (reference sequence). The CDR3 is 13 amino acids. V was cut by 2 bases and J by 4 bases, with 8 bases left in between. The CDR3 DNA sequence: TGTGCCAGTAGTATAAACGTGGCCACTGAAGCTTTCTTT. Translating it yields CASSINVATEAFF.

The gene calls are TRBV7-9 and TRBJ2-5; D is possibly TRBD2 (7 bases). The germline gives CDR1 SEHNR, CDR2 FQNEAQ (reference sequence). The germline V and J ends were trimmed by 7 bases and 2 bases, with 26 bases remaining between them. The CDR3 has 18 residues. The CDR3 region has the DNA TGTGCCAGCACCCAACCCCTCCGGACTAGGGGGATGCAAGAGACCCAGTACTTC. This translates into CASTQPLRTRGMQETQYF.

The chain combines TRBV6-2 or TRBV6-3 with TRBJ1-5; D is unresolved. V dropped 2 bases and J dropped 5 bases, with 10 bases sitting between them. The CDR3 contains 14 residues. Germline V lookup: CDR1 MNHEY, CDR2 SVGEGT. In nucleotides, the CDR3 is TGTGCCAGCAGTTACAATAGCGGGTATCAGCCCCAGCATTTT. Its protein is CASSYNSGYQPQHF.

The chain joins TRBV6-5 to TRBJ1-1, with D uncertain. The CDR3 extends over 14 amino acids. The V and J ends lost 2 bases and 1 base respectively, with 8 bases between them. Germline CDR1 and CDR2: MNHEY and SVGAGI. CDR3 sequence reads: CASSYGLGNTEAFF. The CDR3 nucleotides read TGTGCCAGCAGTTACGGGCTAGGGAACACTGAAGCTTTCTTT.

The DNA of the CDR3 is TGCAGTGCTAGAGTGGCAGGGGAAGAAAAACTGTTTTTT. Amino acids: CSARVAGEEKLFF. The chain is built from TRBV20-1 and TRBJ1-4, with D possibly TRBD1 on 6 matching bases. The germline V gene encodes CDR1 DFQATT and CDR2 SNEGSKA (reference sequence). The germline V and J ends were trimmed by 1 base and 8 bases, with 11 bases remaining between them. CDR3 length equals 13 residues.

V usage is TRBV7-9 and J usage is TRBJ1-2, with 7 bases aligning to TRBD1. V shed 1 base, J shed 4 bases, and the junction held 9 bases outside the gene matches. The V gene's germline CDR1 is SEHNR and CDR2 FQNEAQ (reference sequence). This CDR3 contains 16 residues. The CDR3 nucleotides read TGTGCCAGCAGCTTAGGGCACGGGACAGACGCCTATGGCTACACCTTC. Amino acid sequence: CASSLGHGTDAYGYTF.

The V gene is TRBV28, the J gene TRBJ1-5; TRBD1 matches at 12 bases. Germline V gives CDR1 MDHEN, CDR2 SYDVKM. J gave up 2 bases and V 8 bases, and 13 bases lay outside the gene matches. This CDR3 contains 18 residues. CDR3 loop: CASGLRGQGAVGNQPQHF. In DNA, the CDR3 is TGTGCCAGCGGCCTCCGGGGACAGGGGGCGGTCGGCAATCAGCCCCAGCATTTT.

The gene calls are TRBV7-9 and TRBJ1-1, with 8 positions matching TRBD1. The CDR3 extends over 17 amino acids. Germline V CDR1 and CDR2: SEHNR, FQNEAQ (reference sequence). V was clipped by 3 bases and J by 1 base; unmatched bases: 10. CDR3 sequence: CASSFNGQGRGNTEAFF. The CDR3, as DNA: TGTGCCAGCAGCTTTAATGGACAGGGCCGGGGGAACACTGAAGCTTTCTTT. The full variable domain, with the rest looked up from reference TRBV7-9 and TRBJ1-1, is DTGVSQNPRHKITKRGQNVTFRCDPISEHNRLYWYRQTLGQGPEFLTYFQNEAQLEKSRLLSDRFSAERPKGSFSTLEIQRTEQGDSAMYLCASSFNGQGRGNTEAFFGQGTRLTVV.

The chain joins TRBV27 to TRBJ2-7; a weak D match, TRBD1 (6 bases). Trimming shortened V by 4 bases and J by 6 bases, and 13 bases separated the two germline ends. The germline V gene has CDR1 MNHEY and CDR2 SMNVEV (reference sequence). The CDR3 loop spans 13 amino acids. CDR3: CASSSGQFGEQYF. CDR3 in DNA: TGTGCCAGCAGTTCCGGACAGTTCGGCGAGCAGTACTTC.